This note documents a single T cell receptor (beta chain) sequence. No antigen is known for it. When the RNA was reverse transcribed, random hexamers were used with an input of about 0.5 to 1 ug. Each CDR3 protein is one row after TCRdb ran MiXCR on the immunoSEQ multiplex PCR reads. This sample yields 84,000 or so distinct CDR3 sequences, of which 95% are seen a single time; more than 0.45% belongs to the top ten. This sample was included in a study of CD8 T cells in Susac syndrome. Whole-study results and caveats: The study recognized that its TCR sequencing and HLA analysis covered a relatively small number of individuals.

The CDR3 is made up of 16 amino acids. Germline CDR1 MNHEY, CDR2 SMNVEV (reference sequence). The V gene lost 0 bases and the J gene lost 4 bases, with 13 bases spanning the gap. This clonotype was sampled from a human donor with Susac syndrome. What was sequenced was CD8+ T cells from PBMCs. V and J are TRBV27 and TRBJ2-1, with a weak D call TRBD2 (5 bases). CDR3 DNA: TGTGCCAGCAGTTTATCGGGCGGGCCCTATTACAATGAGCAGTTCTTC. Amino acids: CASSLSGGPYYNEQFF.